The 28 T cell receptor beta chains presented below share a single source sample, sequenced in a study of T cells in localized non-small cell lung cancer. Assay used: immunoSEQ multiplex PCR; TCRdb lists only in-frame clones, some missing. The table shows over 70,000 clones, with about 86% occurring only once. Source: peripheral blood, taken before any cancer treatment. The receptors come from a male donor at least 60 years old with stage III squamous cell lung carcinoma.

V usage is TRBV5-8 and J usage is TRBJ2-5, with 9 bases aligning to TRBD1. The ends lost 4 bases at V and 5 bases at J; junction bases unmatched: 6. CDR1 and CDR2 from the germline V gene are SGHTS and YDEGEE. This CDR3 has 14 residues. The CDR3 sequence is CASSPGTGRETQYF. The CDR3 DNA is TGTGCCAGCAGCCCCGGGACAGGGAGGGAGACCCAGTACTTC.

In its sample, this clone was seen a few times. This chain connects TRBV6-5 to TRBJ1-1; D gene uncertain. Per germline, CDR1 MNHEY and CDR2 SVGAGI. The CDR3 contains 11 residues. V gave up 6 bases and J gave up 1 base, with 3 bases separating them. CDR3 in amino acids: CASRRNTEAFF. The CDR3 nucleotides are TGTGCCAGCAGGCGGAACACTGAAGCTTTCTTT.

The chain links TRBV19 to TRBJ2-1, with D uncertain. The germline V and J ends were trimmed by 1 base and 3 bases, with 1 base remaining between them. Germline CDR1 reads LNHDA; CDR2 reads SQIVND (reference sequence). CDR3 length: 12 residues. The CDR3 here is CASSIVYNEQFF. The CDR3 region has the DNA TGTGCCAGTAGTATAGTCTACAATGAGCAGTTCTTC.

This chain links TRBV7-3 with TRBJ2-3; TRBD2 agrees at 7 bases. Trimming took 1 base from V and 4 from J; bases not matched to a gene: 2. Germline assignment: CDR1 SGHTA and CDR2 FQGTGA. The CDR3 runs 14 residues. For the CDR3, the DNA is TGTGCCAGCAGCTTAAACGCGGGGGCAGATACGCAGTATTTT. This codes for CASSLNAGADTQYF.

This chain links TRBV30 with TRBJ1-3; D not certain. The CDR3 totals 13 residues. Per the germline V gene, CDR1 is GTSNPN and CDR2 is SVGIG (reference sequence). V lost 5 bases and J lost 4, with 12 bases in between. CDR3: CAWGSGAGNTIYF. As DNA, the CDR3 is TGTGCCTGGGGGTCGGGCGCGGGAAACACCATATATTTT.

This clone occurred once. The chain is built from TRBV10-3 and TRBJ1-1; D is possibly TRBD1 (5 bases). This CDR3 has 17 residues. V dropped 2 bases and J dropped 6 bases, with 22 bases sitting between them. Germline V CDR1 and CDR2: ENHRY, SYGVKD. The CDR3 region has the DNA TGTGCCATCAGTGAGAGCTGGAGGGGCCGCGGGAATCCTGAAGCTTTCTTT. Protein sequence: CAISESWRGRGNPEAFF.

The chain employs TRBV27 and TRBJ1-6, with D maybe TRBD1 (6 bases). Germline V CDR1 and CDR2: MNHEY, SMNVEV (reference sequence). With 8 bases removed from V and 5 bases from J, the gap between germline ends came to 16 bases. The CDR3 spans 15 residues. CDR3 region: CASGPRGDNNSPLHF. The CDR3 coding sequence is TGTGCCAGCGGACCCCGCGGGGACAATAATTCACCCCTCCACTTT.

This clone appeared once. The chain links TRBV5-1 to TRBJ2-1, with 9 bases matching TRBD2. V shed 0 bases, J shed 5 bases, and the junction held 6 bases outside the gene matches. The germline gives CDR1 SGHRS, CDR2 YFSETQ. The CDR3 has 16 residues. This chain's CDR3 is CASSLASSGGHNEQFF. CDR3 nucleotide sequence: TGCGCCAGCAGCTTGGCGTCCAGCGGGGGGCACAATGAGCAGTTCTTC.

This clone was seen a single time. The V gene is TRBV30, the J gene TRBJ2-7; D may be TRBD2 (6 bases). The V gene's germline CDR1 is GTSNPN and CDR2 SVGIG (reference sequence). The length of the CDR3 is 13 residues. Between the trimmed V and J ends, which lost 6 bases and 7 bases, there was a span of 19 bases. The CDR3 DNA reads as TGTGCCTGCTACCCCGTGGGTGGGGGGGAGCAGTACTTC. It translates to CACYPVGGGEQYF.

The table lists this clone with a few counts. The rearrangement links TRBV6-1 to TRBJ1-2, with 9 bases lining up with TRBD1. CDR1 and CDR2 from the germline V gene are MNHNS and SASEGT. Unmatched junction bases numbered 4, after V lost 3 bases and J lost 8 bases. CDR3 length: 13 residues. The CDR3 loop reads CASSDTGGLGYTF. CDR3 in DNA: TGTGCCAGCAGTGATACAGGGGGCTTGGGCTACACCTTC.

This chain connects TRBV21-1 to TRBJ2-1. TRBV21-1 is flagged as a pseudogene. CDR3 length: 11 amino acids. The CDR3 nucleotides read TGTGTAATCGGCGTTGTACATGAGCAGTTCTTC. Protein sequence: CVIGVVHEQFF.

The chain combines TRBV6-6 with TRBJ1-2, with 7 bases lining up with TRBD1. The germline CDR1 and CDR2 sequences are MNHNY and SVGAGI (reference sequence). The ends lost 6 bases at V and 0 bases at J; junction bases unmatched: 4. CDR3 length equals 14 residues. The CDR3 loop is CASSHGTANYGYTF. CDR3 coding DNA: TGTGCCAGCAGCCACGGGACAGCTAACTATGGCTACACCTTC.

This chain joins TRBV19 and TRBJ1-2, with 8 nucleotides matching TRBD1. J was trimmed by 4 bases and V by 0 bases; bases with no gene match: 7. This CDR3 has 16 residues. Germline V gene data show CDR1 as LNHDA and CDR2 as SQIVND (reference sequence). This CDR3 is CASSIDPPGGGYGYTF. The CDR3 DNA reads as TGTGCCAGTAGTATAGATCCCCCAGGGGGCGGCTATGGCTACACCTTC.

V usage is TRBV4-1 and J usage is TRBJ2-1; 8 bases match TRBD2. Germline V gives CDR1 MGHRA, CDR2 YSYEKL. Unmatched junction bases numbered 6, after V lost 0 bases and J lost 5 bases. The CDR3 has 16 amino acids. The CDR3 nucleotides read TGCGCCAGCAGCCAAGATAGCGGGACAAGGCACAATGAGCAGTTCTTC. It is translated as CASSQDSGTRHNEQFF.

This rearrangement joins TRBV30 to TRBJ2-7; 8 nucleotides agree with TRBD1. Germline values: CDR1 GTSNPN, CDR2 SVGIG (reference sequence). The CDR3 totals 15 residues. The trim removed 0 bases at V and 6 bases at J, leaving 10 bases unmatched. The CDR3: CAWSVLQGAGCEQYV. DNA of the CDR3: TGTGCCTGGAGTGTACTTCAGGGGGCAGGGTGCGAGCAGTACGTC.

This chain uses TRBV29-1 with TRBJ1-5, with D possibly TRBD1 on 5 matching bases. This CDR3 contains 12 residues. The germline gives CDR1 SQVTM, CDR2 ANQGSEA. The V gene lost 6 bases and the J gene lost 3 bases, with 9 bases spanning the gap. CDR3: CSVGGINQPQHF. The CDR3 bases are TGCAGCGTCGGGGGGATCAATCAGCCCCAGCATTTT.

Written as DNA, the CDR3 is TGCGCCAGCAGCTTGGCCCCAGGGGCCGCCCGTTCACTGGAGTACGTC. It is translated as CASSLAPGAARSLEYV. The chain has TRBV5-1 and TRBJ2-7, with D possibly matching TRBD1 (6 bases). This CDR3 is built from 16 residues. Germline V lookup: CDR1 SGHRS, CDR2 YFSETQ. V lost 0 bases and J lost 11, with 24 bases in between.

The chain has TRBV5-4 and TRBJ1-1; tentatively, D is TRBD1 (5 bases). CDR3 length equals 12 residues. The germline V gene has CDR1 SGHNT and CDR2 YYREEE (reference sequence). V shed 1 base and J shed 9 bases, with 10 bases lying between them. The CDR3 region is CASSLRGVQAFF. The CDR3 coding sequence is TGTGCCAGCAGCTTGAGGGGAGTTCAAGCTTTCTTT. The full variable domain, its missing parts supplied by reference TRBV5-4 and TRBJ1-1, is ETGVTQSPTHLIKTRGQQVTLRCSSQSGHNTVSWYQQALGQGPQFIFQYYREEENGRGNFPPRFSGLQFPNYSSELNVNALELDDSALYLCASSLRGVQAFFGQGTRLTVV.

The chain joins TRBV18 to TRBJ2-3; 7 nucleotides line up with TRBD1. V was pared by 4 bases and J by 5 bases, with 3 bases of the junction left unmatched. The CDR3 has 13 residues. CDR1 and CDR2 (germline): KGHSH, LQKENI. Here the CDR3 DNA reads TGTGCCAGCTCACTCGGACAGGAAGATACGCAGTATTTT. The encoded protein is CASSLGQEDTQYF.

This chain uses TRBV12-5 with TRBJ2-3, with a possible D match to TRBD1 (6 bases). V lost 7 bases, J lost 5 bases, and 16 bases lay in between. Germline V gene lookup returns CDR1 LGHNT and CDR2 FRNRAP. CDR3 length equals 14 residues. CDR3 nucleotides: TGTGCTAGTGCCTTTGGGGGCGCGGGAGATACGCAGTATTTT. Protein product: CASAFGGAGDTQYF.

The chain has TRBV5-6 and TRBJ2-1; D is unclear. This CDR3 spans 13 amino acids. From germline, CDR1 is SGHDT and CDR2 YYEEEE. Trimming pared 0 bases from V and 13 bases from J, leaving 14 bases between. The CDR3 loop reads CASSLVFGDIQFF. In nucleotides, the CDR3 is TGTGCCAGCAGCTTGGTCTTTGGTGATATCCAGTTCTTC.

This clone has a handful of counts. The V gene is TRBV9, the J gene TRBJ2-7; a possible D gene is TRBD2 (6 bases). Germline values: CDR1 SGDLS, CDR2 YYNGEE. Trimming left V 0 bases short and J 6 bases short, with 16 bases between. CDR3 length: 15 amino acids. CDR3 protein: CASSVGPSERAEQYF. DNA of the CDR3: TGTGCCAGCAGCGTAGGACCGTCGGAGCGGGCCGAGCAGTACTTC. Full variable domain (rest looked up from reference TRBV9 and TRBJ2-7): DSGVTQTPKHLITATGQRVTLRCSPRSGDLSVYWYQQSLDQGLQFLIQYYNGEERAKGNILERFSAQQFPDLHSELNLSSLELGDSALYFCASSVGPSERAEQYFGPGTRLTVT.

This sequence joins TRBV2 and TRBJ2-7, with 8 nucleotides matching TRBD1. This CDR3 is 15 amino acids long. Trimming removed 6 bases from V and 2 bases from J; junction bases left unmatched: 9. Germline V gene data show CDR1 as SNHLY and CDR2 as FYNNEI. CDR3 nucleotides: TGTGCCAGCAGCGGGACAGGCACGGTCCCCTACGAGCAGTACTTC. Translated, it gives CASSGTGTVPYEQYF.

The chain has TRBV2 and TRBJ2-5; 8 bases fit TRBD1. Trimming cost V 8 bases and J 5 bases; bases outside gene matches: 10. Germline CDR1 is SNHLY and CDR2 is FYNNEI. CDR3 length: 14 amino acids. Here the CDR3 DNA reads TGTGCCAGCTGGGCAGGGGGCGTCTCGGAGACCCAGTACTTC. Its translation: CASWAGGVSETQYF.

The CDR3 reads CASSLADRGPYEQYF. The CDR3 DNA is TGTGCCAGCAGCTTAGCGGACAGGGGGCCGTACGAGCAGTACTTC. The rearrangement uses TRBV7-9 and TRBJ2-7; 11 bases are a match to TRBD1. Germline-derived CDR1 and CDR2 are SEHNR and FQNEAQ (reference sequence). CDR3 size: 15 residues. Trimming took 0 bases from V and 4 from J; bases not matched to a gene: 2.

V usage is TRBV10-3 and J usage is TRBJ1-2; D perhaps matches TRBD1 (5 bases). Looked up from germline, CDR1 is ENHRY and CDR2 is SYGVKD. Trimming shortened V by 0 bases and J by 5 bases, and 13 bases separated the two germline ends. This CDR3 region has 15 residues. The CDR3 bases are TGTGCCATCAGTGAGTCGAAGGGGCTGTTATATGGCTACACCTTC. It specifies CAISESKGLLYGYTF.

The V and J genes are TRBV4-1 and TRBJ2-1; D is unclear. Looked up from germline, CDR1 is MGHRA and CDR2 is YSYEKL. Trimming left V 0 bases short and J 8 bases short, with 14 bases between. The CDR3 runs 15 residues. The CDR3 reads CASSQERKGSDEQFF. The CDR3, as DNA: TGCGCCAGCAGCCAAGAACGGAAGGGCTCGGATGAGCAGTTCTTC.

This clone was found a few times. As DNA, the CDR3 is TGCGCCAGCAGCTTGGGGGGACTAGCGGAAGAGACCCAGTACTTC. This gives the protein CASSLGGLAEETQYF. The chain is built from TRBV5-1 and TRBJ2-5; 11 bases map to TRBD2. The CDR3 loop spans 15 amino acids. V shed 0 bases and J 3 bases; nucleotides not matched to a gene: 1. Per germline, CDR1 SGHRS and CDR2 YFSETQ.